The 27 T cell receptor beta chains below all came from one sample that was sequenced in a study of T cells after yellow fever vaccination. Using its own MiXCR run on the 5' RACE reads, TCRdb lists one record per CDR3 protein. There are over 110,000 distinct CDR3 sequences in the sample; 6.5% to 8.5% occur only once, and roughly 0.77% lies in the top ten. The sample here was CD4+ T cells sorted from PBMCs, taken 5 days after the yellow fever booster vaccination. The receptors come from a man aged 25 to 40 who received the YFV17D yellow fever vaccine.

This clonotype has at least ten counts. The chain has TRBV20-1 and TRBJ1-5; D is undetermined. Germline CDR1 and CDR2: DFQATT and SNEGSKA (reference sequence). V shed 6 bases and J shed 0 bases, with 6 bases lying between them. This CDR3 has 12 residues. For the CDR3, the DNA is TGCAGTGCCACCCATAGCAATCAGCCCCAGCATTTT. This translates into CSATHSNQPQHF.

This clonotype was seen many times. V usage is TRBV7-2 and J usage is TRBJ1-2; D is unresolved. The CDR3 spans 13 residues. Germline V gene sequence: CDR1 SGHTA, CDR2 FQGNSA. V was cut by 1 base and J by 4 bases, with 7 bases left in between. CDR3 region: CASSLGAPYGYTF. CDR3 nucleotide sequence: TGTGCCAGCAGCTTAGGGGCCCCCTATGGCTACACCTTC.

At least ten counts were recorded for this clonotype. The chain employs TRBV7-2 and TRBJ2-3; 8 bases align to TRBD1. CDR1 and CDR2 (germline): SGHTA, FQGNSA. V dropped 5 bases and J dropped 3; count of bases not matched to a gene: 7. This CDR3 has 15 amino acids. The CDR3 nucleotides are TGTGCCAGCAGCCCAGGGGGCCTACCGACAGATACGCAGTATTTT. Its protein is CASSPGGLPTDTQYF.

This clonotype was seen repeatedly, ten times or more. This chain's CDR3 is CASSAGTAGKQFF. CDR3 DNA: TGTGCCAGCAGTGCGGGGACAGCGGGCAAGCAGTTCTTC. The V and J genes are TRBV6-2 or TRBV6-3 and TRBJ2-1, with a weak D call TRBD1 (7 bases). Germline values: CDR1 MNHEY, CDR2 SVGEGT. Trimming removed 5 bases at V and 11 bases at J, with 16 bases between. The CDR3 has 13 amino acids.

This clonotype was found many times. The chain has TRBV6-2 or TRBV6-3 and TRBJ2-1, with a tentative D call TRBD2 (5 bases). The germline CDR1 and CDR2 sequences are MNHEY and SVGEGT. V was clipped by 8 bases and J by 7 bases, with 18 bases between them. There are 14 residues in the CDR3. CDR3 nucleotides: TGTGCCAGCCCGGGCACTAGTAGCACAAATGAGCAGTTCTTC. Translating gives CASPGTSSTNEQFF.

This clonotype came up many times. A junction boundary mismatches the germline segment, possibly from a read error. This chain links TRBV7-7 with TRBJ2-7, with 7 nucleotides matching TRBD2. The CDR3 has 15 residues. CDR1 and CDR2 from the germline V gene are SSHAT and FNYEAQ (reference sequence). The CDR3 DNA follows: TGTGCTAGCAGCTTAAATAGCGGGTCCTCCTACGAGCAGTACTTC. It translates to CASSLNSGSSYEQYF.

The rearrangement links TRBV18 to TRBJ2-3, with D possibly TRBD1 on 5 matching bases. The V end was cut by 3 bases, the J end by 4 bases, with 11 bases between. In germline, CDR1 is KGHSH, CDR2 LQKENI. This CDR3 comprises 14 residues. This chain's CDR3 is CASSPRQSPDTQYF. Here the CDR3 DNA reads TGTGCCAGCTCACCTCGACAGTCCCCAGATACGCAGTATTTT. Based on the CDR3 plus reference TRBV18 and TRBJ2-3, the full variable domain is NAGVMQNPRHLVRRRGQEARLRCSPMKGHSHVYWYRQLPEEGLKFMVYLQKENIIDESGMPKERFSAEFPKEGPSILRIQQVVRGDSAAYFCASSPRQSPDTQYFGPGTRLTVL.

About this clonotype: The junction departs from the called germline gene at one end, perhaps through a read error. Here the CDR3 DNA reads TGCTGTGCCAAAGAGGACAACGGGATCCTCTACAATGAGCAGTTCTTC. This encodes CCAKEDNGILYNEQFF. The chain couples TRBV20-1 to TRBJ2-1; TRBD1 or TRBD2 may be the D gene (5 bases each). This CDR3 is built from 16 residues. Germline lookup yields CDR1 DFQATT and CDR2 SNEGSKA (reference sequence).

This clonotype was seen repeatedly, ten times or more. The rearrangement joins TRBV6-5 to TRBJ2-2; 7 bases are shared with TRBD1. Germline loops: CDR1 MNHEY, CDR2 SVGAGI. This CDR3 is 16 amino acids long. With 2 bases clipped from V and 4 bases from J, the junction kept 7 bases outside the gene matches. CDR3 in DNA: TGTGCCAGCAGTTACCGTCCGGACAGGAGCACCGGGGAGCTGTTTTTT. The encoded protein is CASSYRPDRSTGELFF.

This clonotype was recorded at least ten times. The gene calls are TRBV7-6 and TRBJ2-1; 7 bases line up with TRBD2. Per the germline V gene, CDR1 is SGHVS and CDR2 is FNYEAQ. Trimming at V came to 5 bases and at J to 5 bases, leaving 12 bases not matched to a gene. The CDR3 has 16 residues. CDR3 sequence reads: CASSDALAGANNEQFF. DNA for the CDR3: TGTGCCAGCAGCGACGCCTTGGCGGGAGCAAACAATGAGCAGTTCTTC.

The CDR3 loop is CASKGTGLWETQYF. In DNA form, the CDR3 reads TGTGCCAGCAAAGGGACAGGGCTTTGGGAGACCCAGTACTTC. This rearrangement joins TRBV5-4 to TRBJ2-5; 9 nucleotides align to TRBD1. CDR3 length equals 14 residues. The V segment lost 6 bases and the J segment 5 bases; nucleotides outside the gene matches: 8. Per the germline V gene, CDR1 is SGHNT and CDR2 is YYREEE (reference sequence).

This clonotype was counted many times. The CDR3 sequence is CASSVTGKNIQYF. In nucleotides, the CDR3 is TGTGCCAGCAGCGTCACAGGAAAAAACATTCAGTACTTC. The chain links TRBV6-1 to TRBJ2-4, with D possibly TRBD1 on 5 matching bases. Germline V gene data show CDR1 as MNHNS and CDR2 as SASEGT. V lost 6 bases, J lost 4 bases, and 10 bases lay in between. This CDR3 has 13 amino acids.

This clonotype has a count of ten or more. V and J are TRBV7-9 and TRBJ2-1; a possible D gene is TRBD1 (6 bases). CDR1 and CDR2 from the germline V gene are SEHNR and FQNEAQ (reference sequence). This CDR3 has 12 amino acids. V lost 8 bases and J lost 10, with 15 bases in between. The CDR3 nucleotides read TGTGCCAGCCGAAACAGGGCTCGAGAGCAGTTCTTC. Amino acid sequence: CASRNRAREQFF.

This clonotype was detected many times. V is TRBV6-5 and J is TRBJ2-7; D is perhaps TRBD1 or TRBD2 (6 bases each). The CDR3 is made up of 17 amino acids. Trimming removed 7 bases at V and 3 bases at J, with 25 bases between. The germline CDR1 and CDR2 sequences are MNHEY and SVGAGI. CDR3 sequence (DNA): TGTGCCAGCACCCACGCGGGGAAGTCAGGGGAAGGCTACGAGCAGTACTTC. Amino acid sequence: CASTHAGKSGEGYEQYF.

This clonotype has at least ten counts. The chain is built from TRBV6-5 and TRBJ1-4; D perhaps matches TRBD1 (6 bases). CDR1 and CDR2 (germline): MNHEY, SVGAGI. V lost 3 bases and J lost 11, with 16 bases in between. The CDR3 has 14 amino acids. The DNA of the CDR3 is TGTGCCAGCAGTTATTACGCCGAGGGGGGTAAACTGTTTTTT. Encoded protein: CASSYYAEGGKLFF.

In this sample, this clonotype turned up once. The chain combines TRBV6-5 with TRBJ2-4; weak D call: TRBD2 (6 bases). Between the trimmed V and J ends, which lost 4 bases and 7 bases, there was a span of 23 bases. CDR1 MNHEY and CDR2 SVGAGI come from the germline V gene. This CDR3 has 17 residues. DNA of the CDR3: TGTGCCAGCAGTTCGGGGTATGGAGGGGAATTGCAGAACATTCAGTACTTC. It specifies CASSSGYGGELQNIQYF.

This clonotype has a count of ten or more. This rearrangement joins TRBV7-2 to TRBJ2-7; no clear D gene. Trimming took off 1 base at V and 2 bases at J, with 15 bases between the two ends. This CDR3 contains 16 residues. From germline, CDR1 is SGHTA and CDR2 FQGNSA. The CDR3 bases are TGTGCCAGCAGCTTAGGTGGGCCTACCTGGCCCTACGAGCAGTACTTC. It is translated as CASSLGGPTWPYEQYF.

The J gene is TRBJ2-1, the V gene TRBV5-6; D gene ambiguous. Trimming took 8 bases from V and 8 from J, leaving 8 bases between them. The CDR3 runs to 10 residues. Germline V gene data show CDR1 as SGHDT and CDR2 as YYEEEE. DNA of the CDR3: TGTGCCAGGGGCATAGATGAGCAGTTCTTC. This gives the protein CARGIDEQFF.

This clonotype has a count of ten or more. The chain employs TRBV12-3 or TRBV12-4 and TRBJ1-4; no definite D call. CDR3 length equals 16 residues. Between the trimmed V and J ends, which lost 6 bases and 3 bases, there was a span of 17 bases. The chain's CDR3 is CASSPPLWQSNEKLFF. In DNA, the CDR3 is TGTGCCAGCAGCCCCCCTTTGTGGCAGTCTAATGAAAAACTGTTTTTT.

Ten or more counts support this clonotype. The CDR3 here is CASSLRGARNTIYF. The CDR3 coding sequence is TGTGCCAGCAGTTTGAGGGGTGCACGAAACACCATATATTTT. The chain is built from TRBV12-3 or TRBV12-4 and TRBJ1-3; possibly TRBD1 for D (5 bases). The CDR3 has 14 amino acids. V lost 3 bases to trimming and J lost 5 bases, with 11 bases between them.

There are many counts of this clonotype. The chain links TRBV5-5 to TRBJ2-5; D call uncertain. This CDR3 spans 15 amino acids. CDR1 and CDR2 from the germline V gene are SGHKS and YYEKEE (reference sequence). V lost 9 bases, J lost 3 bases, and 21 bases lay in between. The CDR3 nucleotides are TGTGCCACTTCCGAGGTCGTCTCTTGGAAAGAGACCCAGTACTTC. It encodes CATSEVVSWKETQYF. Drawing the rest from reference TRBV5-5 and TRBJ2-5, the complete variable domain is DAGVTQSPTHLIKTRGQQVTLRCSPISGHKSVSWYQQVLGQGPQFIFQYYEKEERGRGNFPDRFSARQFPNYSSELNVNALLLGDSALYLCATSEVVSWKETQYFGPGTRLLVL.

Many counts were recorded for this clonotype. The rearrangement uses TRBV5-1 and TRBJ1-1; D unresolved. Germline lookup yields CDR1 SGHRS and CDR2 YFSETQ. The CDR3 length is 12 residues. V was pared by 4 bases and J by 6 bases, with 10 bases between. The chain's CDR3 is CASSPGWAEAFF. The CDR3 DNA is TGCGCCAGCAGCCCGGGCTGGGCTGAAGCTTTCTTT.

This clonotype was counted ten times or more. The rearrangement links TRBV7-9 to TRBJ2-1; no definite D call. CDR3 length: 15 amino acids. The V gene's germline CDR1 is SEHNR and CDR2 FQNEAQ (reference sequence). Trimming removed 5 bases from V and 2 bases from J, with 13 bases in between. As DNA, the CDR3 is TGTGCCAGCAGCCCGACTGGCGGAGCCTACAATGAGCAGTTCTTC. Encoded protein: CASSPTGGAYNEQFF.

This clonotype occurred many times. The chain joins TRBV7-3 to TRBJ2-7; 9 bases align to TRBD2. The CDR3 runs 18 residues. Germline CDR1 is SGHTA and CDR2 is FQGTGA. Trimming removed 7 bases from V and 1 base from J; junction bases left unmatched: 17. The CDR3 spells CASTLGSSGMGRSYEQYF. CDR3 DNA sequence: TGTGCCAGCACCCTGGGGTCTAGCGGGATGGGAAGATCCTACGAGCAGTACTTC.

CDR3 DNA sequence: TGCAGTGCTGGCGAACCAGGGACCTGGGGCGGCTACACCTTC. This gives the protein CSAGEPGTWGGYTF. The V and J genes are TRBV20-1 and TRBJ1-2; weak D call: TRBD1 (5 bases). Trimming stripped 5 bases from V and 8 bases from J, with 21 bases between. CDR1 is DFQATT, CDR2 SNEGSKA, per germline (reference sequence). This CDR3 contains 14 residues.

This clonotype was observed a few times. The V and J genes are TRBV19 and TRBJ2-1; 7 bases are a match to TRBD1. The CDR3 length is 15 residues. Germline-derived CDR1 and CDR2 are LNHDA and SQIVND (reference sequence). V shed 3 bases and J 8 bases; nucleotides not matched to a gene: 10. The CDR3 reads CASSILYRGIDEQFF. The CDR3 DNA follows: TGTGCCAGTAGTATCCTCTACAGGGGAATAGATGAGCAGTTCTTC.

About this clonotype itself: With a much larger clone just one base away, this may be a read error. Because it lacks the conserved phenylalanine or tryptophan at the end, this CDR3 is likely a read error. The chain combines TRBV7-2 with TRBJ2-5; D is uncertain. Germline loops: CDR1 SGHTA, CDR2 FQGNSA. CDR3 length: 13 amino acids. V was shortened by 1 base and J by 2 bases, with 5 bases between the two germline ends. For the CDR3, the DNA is TGTGCCAGCAGCTTAGTCCTACAAGAGACCCAGTACTAC. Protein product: CASSLVLQETQYY.